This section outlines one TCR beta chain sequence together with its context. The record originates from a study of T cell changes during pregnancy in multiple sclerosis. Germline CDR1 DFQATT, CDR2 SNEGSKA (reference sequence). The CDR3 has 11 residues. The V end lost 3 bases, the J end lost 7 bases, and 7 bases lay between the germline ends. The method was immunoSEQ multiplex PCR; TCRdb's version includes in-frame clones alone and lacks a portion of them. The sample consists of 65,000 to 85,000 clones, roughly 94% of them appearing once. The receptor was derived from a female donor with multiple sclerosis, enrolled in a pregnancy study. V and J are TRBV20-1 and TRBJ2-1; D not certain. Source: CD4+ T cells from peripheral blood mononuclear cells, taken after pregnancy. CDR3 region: CSASPGNEQFF. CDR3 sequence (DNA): TGCAGTGCTAGCCCCGGGAATGAGCAGTTCTTC.